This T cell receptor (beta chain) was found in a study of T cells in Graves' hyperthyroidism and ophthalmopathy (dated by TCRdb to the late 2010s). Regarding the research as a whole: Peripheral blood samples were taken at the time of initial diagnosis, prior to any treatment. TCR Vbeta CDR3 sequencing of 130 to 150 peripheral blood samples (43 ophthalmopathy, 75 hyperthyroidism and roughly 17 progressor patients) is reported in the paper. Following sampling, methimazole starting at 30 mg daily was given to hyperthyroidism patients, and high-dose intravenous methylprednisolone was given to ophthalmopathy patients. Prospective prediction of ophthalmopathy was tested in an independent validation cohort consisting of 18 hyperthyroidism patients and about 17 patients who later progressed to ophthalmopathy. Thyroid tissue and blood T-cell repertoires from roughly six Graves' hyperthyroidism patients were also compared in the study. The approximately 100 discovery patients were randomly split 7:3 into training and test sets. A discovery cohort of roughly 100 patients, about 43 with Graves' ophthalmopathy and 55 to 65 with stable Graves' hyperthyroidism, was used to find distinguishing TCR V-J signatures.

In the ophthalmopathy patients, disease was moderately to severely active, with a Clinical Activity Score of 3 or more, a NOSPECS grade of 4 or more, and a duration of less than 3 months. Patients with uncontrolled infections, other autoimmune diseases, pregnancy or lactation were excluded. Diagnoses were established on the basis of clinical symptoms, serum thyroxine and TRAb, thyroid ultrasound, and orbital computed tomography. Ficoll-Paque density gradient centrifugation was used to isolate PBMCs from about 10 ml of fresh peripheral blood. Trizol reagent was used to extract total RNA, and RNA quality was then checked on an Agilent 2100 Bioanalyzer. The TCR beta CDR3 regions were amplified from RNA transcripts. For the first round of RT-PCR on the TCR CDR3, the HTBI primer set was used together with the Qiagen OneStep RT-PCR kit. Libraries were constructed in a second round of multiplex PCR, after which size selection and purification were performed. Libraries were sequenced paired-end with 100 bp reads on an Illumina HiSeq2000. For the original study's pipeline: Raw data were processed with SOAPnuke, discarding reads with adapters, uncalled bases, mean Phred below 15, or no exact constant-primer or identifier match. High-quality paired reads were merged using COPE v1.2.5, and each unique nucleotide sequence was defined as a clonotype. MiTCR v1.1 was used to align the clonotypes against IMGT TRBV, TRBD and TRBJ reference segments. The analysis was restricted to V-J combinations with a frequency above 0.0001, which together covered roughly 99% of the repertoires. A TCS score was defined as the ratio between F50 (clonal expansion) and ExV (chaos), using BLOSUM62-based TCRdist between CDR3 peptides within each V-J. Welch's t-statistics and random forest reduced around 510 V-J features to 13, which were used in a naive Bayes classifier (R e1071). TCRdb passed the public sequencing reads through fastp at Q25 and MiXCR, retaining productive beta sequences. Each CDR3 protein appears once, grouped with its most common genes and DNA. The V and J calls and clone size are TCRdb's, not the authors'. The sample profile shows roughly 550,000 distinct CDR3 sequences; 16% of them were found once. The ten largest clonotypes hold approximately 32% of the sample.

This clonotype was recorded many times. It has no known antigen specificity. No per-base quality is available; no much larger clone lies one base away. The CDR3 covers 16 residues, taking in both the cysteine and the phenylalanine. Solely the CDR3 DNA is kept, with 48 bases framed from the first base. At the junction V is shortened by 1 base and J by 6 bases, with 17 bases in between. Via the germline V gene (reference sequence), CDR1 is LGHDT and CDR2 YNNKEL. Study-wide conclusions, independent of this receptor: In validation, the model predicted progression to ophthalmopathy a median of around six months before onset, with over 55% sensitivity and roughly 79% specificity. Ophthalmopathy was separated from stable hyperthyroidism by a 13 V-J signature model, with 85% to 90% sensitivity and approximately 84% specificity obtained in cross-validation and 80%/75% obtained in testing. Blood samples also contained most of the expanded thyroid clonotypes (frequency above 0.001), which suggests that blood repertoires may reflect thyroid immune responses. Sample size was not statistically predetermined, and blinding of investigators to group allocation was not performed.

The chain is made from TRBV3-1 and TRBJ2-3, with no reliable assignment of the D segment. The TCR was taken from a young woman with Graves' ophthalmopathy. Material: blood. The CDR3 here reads CASSQVLAPSPDTQYF. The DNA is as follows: TGTGCCAGCAGCCAAGTATTAGCTCCGAGCCCGGATACGCAGTATTTT.